One sample yielded the 26 T cell receptor beta chains listed below, sequenced in a study of beta chain features in type 1 diabetes. The whole isolated RNA underwent reverse transcription, so sequencing captured expressed TCRB transcripts. Method: immunoSEQ multiplex PCR; TCRdb's copy keeps in-frame clones and lacks some. Among 150,000 to 200,000 clones, 7.5% to 9.5% were seen once, and the ten largest hold about 2.5%. Material: central memory CD4+ T cells from blood. These receptors originate from a woman younger than 30 in good health.

The chain carries TRBV30 and TRBJ2-2; weak D call: TRBD1 (6 bases). The CDR3 is 13 amino acids. Germline V gene data show CDR1 as GTSNPN and CDR2 as SVGIG (reference sequence). V dropped 4 bases and J dropped 1 base, with 7 bases sitting between them. The CDR3 protein is CAWTGVNTGELFF. DNA of the CDR3: TGTGCCTGGACAGGGGTGAACACCGGGGAGCTGTTTTTT.

This clone was detected a few times. This chain links TRBV6-6 with TRBJ1-6, with TRBD1 matching 8 bases. V trimming: 2 bases; J trimming: 12 bases; junction bases outside the gene matches: 12. This CDR3 comprises 16 residues. Germline V gene sequence: CDR1 MNHNY, CDR2 SVGAGI (reference sequence). CDR3 protein: CASSYTPGQGFGPLHF. CDR3 sequence (DNA): TGTGCCAGCAGTTACACCCCCGGACAGGGTTTTGGACCCCTCCACTTT.

The chain recombines TRBV9 with TRBJ2-1, with 7 bases aligning to TRBD1. Per the germline V gene, CDR1 is SGDLS and CDR2 is YYNGEE. The CDR3 is made up of 12 amino acids. Trimming at V came to 3 bases and at J to 12 bases, leaving 6 bases not matched to a gene. DNA for the CDR3: TGTGCCAGCAGCGGAGAAGGGGGCTTGCAGTTCTTC. It codes for CASSGEGGLQFF.

V is TRBV10-3 and J is TRBJ2-1, with D possibly TRBD2 on 5 matching bases. Trimming removed 9 bases at V and 0 bases at J, with 12 bases between. Per the germline V gene, CDR1 is ENHRY and CDR2 is SYGVKD. This CDR3 is 14 amino acids long. Here the CDR3 reads CAIGGESSYNEQFF. The CDR3 DNA reads as TGTGCCATAGGTGGGGAGAGCTCCTACAATGAGCAGTTCTTC.

The CDR3 loop is CASSPETSGYEQYF. The CDR3 nucleotides read TGTGCCAGCTCACCAGAGACTAGCGGCTACGAGCAGTACTTC. The chain combines TRBV18 with TRBJ2-7, with 9 bases that match TRBD2. Germline-derived CDR1 and CDR2 are KGHSH and LQKENI. The V segment lost 2 bases and the J segment 3 bases; nucleotides outside the gene matches: 2. CDR3 length: 14 amino acids.

This clone showed up just a few times. J is TRBJ1-1 and V is TRBV5-1; perhaps TRBD1 as D (6 bases). Trimming pared 4 bases from V and 4 bases from J, leaving 14 bases between. Germline V CDR1 and CDR2: SGHRS, YFSETQ. This CDR3 contains 14 residues. The CDR3 DNA reads as TGCGCCAGCAGCGCCGGGGTCAGGGGCACTGAAGCTTTCTTT. This gives the protein CASSAGVRGTEAFF. Full variable domain (rest looked up from reference TRBV5-1 and TRBJ1-1): KAGVTQTPRYLIKTRGQQVTLSCSPISGHRSVSWYQQTPGQGLQFLFEYFSETQRNKGNFPGRFSGRQFSNSRSEMNVSTLELGDSALYLCASSAGVRGTEAFFGQGTRLTVV.

This clone was found a few times. This chain joins TRBV7-2 and TRBJ2-1; 12 nucleotides agree with TRBD2. There are 16 residues in the CDR3. Trimming removed 5 bases from V and 7 bases from J; junction bases left unmatched: 9. The germline gives CDR1 SGHTA, CDR2 FQGNSA. The CDR3 nucleotides are TGTGCCAGCAGCCCCGCTAGCGGGGGGGCGTGGAATGAGCAGTTCTTC. The encoded protein is CASSPASGGAWNEQFF.

The chain employs TRBV18 and TRBJ2-7; D might be TRBD1 (6 bases). The length of the CDR3 is 16 residues. Germline lookup yields CDR1 KGHSH and CDR2 LQKENI. Trimming left V 2 bases short and J 3 bases short, with 17 bases between. The CDR3 reads CASSPTSGRGFYEQYF. CDR3 DNA: TGTGCCAGCTCACCAACTTCCGGCAGGGGATTCTACGAGCAGTACTTC.

The J gene is TRBJ1-4, the V gene TRBV4-2, with a weak D call TRBD1 (5 bases). CDR3 length: 16 residues. The germline V gene has CDR1 LGHNA and CDR2 YNFKEQ. V dropped 0 bases and J dropped 11 bases, with 19 bases sitting between them. DNA for the CDR3: TGTGCCAGCAGCCAAGATCCTGCAGGGTGGGTAGACAAACTGTTTTTT. Amino acid sequence: CASSQDPAGWVDKLFF.

This clone was detected a few times. The chain recombines TRBV4-1 with TRBJ1-2; 11 bases map to TRBD1. Unmatched junction bases numbered 0, after V lost 3 bases and J lost 6 bases. The CDR3 is made up of 13 amino acids. Germline V CDR1 and CDR2: MGHRA, YSYEKL. CDR3 amino acids: CASSQGQGDGYTF. Here the CDR3 DNA reads TGCGCCAGCAGCCAGGGACAGGGGGATGGCTACACCTTC.

V and J are TRBV5-1 and TRBJ2-1, with 11 bases lining up with TRBD1. The trim removed 4 bases at V and 6 bases at J, leaving 6 bases unmatched. This CDR3 region has 15 residues. CDR1 is SGHRS, CDR2 YFSETQ, per germline. CDR3 protein: CASSRSGTGGNEQFF. The CDR3 nucleotides are TGCGCCAGCAGCCGTTCCGGGACAGGGGGCAATGAGCAGTTCTTC.

This clone was counted between two and nine times. The chain recombines TRBV4-3 with TRBJ2-2, with a tentative D call TRBD1 (6 bases). Per germline, CDR1 LGHNA and CDR2 YSLEER. Trimming pared 6 bases from V and 1 base from J, leaving 9 bases between. The CDR3 has 14 residues. This CDR3 reads CASSWGQNTGELFF. The CDR3 DNA reads as TGCGCCAGCAGTTGGGGACAGAACACCGGGGAGCTGTTTTTT.

The chain uses TRBV7-2 and TRBJ2-5; tentatively, D is TRBD1 (7 bases). Germline values: CDR1 SGHTA, CDR2 FQGNSA. The length of the CDR3 is 14 residues. V lost 4 bases, J lost 4 bases, and 13 bases lay in between. The CDR3 loop is CASSWDSGPETQYF. For the CDR3, the DNA is TGTGCCAGCAGCTGGGACAGCGGGCCAGAGACCCAGTACTTC.

This chain links TRBV15 with TRBJ2-7; the match to TRBD1 covers 9 bases. This CDR3 spans 14 amino acids. The germline V gene has CDR1 LNHNV and CDR2 YYDKDF (reference sequence). The V segment lost 7 bases and the J segment 3 bases; nucleotides outside the gene matches: 7. CDR3 DNA sequence: TGTGCCACCAAAAGGGACAGGGCGGACTACGAGCAGTACTTC. Protein: CATKRDRADYEQYF.

This clone was observed a few times. J is TRBJ1-4 and V is TRBV21-1; the DNA was not compared with TRBD1, the D call given in the table. TRBV21-1 corresponds to a pseudogene. The CDR3 runs 21 residues. The DNA for the CDR3 is TGTGCCAGCAGCAAAGACGGCCGGACAGGGAGGGGGGACGTAACTAATGAAAAACTGTTTTTT. Translation gives CASSKDGRTGRGDVTNEKLFF.

The J gene is TRBJ2-5, the V gene TRBV7-2, with 12 nucleotides matching TRBD2. After removal of 4 bases from V and 5 bases from J, the junction contained 5 bases not matched to a gene. The CDR3 extends over 15 amino acids. The V gene's germline CDR1 is SGHTA and CDR2 FQGNSA. The CDR3 DNA follows: TGTGCCAGCAGCTATGCGACTAGCGGGGGTGAGACCCAGTACTTC. Translation gives CASSYATSGGETQYF.

The chain employs TRBV5-1 and TRBJ2-1; weak D call: TRBD1 (6 bases). In germline, CDR1 is SGHRS, CDR2 YFSETQ. CDR3 length: 13 amino acids. The ends were cut back, 2 bases at V and 4 bases at J, with 7 bases in the middle. The CDR3 sequence: CASSFGQYNEQFF. CDR3 sequence (DNA): TGCGCCAGCAGCTTTGGACAGTACAATGAGCAGTTCTTC.

The rearrangement links TRBV19 to TRBJ2-3; 7 bases are shared with TRBD1. This CDR3 is 14 amino acids long. V was pared by 7 bases and J by 2 bases, with 6 bases of the junction left unmatched. From germline, CDR1 is LNHDA and CDR2 SQIVND (reference sequence). The CDR3 here is CASTPGQSTDTQYF. CDR3 nucleotide sequence: TGTGCCAGTACTCCGGGACAGTCCACAGATACGCAGTATTTT.

This chain uses TRBV28 with TRBJ1-1; D uncertain. This CDR3 is built from 15 residues. Germline lookup yields CDR1 MDHEN and CDR2 SYDVKM. V lost 3 bases and J 0 bases, leaving 11 bases between the germline ends. This CDR3 reads CASSLGGGMNTEAFF. In nucleotides, the CDR3 is TGTGCCAGCAGTTTGGGTGGAGGGATGAACACTGAAGCTTTCTTT.

This clone was seen more than once but under ten times. CDR3 loop: CSVELANTEAFF. The CDR3 bases are TGCAGCGTTGAATTGGCGAACACTGAAGCTTTCTTT. V and J are TRBV29-1 and TRBJ1-1; D remains unclear. Germline CDR1 and CDR2: SQVTM and ANQGSEA. Trimming removed 2 bases at V and 1 base at J, with 5 bases between. This CDR3 contains 12 residues.

The rearrangement uses TRBV7-2 and TRBJ2-1; the match to TRBD2 covers 9 bases. Germline CDR1 SGHTA, CDR2 FQGNSA. The CDR3 spans 15 residues. Losses at the gene ends were 3 bases for V and 6 bases for J; bases not matched to a gene: 6. In DNA form, the CDR3 reads TGTGCCAGCAGCTTCATGAGCGGGAGGAGCAATGAGCAGTTCTTC. Translating gives CASSFMSGRSNEQFF.

The sample holds many counts of this clone. This chain links TRBV30 with TRBJ1-4; TRBD1 might be the D (6 bases). Looked up from germline, CDR1 is GTSNPN and CDR2 is SVGIG (reference sequence). This CDR3 region has 16 residues. Trimming took off 0 bases at V and 2 bases at J, with 13 bases between the two ends. In DNA form, the CDR3 reads TGTGCCTGGAGTGTAAATCCGGGACACACTAATGAAAAACTGTTTTTT. Translated, it gives CAWSVNPGHTNEKLFF. Drawing the rest from reference TRBV30 and TRBJ1-4, the complete variable domain is SQTIHQWPATLVQPVGSPLSLECTVEGTSNPNLYWYRQAAGRGLQLLFYSVGIGQISSEVPQNLSASRPQDRQFILSSKKLLLSDSGFYLCAWSVNPGHTNEKLFFGSGTQLSVL.

The chain couples TRBV5-1 to TRBJ1-2; no definite D call. V was pared by 1 base and J by 1 base, with 8 bases between. The CDR3 has 14 residues. Germline lookup yields CDR1 SGHRS and CDR2 YFSETQ. The CDR3 here is CASSLPAGNYGYTF. The CDR3 DNA is TGCGCCAGCAGCTTGCCCGCGGGTAACTATGGCTACACCTTC.

This clone was seen a handful of times. This chain links TRBV6-1 with TRBJ2-7; D is perhaps TRBD2 (7 bases). This CDR3 spans 15 amino acids. V was shortened by 2 bases and J by 6 bases, with 17 bases between the two germline ends. CDR1 MNHNS and CDR2 SASEGT come from the germline V gene. CDR3: CASSEFRGGAGEQYF. The DNA of the CDR3 is TGTGCCAGCAGTGAATTTAGAGGGGGGGCCGGCGAGCAGTACTTC.

This clone was counted many times. This chain uses TRBV5-1 with TRBJ2-5; TRBD2 might be the D (6 bases). V dropped 4 bases and J dropped 4 bases, with 8 bases sitting between them. In germline, CDR1 is SGHRS, CDR2 YFSETQ. CDR3 length: 12 residues. The CDR3 DNA reads as TGCGCCAGCAGCCTGCGGGGAGAGACCCAGTACTTC. Translating it yields CASSLRGETQYF.

A few counts support this clone. The CDR3 loop reads CASSEGTGFADTQYF. The CDR3 DNA reads as TGTGCCAGCAGTGAAGGGACAGGGTTTGCAGATACGCAGTATTTT. The chain carries TRBV6-1 and TRBJ2-3; the match to TRBD1 covers 8 bases. Looked up from germline, CDR1 is MNHNS and CDR2 is SASEGT. The ends lost 1 base at V and 4 bases at J; junction bases unmatched: 4. This CDR3 is built from 15 residues.